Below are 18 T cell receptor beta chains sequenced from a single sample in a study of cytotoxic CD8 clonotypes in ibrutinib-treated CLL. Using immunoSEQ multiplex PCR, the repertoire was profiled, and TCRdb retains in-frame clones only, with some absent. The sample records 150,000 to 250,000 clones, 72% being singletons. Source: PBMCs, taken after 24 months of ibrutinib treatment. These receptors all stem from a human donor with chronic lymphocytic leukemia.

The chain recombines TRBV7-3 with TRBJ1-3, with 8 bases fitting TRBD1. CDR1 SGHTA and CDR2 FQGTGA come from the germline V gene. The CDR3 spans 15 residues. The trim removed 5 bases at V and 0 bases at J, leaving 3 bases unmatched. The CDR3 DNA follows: TGTGCCAGCAGCGTGCAGGGGGCCTCTGGAAACACCATATATTTT. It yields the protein CASSVQGASGNTIYF.

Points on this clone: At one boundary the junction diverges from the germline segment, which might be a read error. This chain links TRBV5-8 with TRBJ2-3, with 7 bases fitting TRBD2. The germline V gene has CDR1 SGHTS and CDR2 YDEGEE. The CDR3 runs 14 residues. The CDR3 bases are TGTGCCAGCAGCTTCGGCGGGAGCACCGATACGCAGTATTTT. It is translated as CASSFGGSTDTQYF.

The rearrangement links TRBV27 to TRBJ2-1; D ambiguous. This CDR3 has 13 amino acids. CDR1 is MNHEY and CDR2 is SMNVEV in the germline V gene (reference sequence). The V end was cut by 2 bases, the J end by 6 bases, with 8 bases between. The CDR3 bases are TGTGCCAGCAGTTTAGTACTTGGCAATGAGCAGTTCTTC. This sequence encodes CASSLVLGNEQFF.

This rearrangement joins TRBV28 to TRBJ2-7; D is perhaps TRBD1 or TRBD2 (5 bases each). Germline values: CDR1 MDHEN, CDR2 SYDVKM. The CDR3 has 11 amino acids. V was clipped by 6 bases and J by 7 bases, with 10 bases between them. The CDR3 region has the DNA TGTGCCAGCAGGGTCGAGGGGGAGCAGTACTTC. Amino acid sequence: CASRVEGEQYF.

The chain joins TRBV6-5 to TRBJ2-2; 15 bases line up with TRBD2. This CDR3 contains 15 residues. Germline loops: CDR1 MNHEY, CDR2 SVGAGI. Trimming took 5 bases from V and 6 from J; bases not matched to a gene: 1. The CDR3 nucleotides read TGTGCCAGCAGTCGGACTAGCGGGAGGGCCGGGGAGCTGTTTTTT. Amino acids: CASSRTSGRAGELFF.

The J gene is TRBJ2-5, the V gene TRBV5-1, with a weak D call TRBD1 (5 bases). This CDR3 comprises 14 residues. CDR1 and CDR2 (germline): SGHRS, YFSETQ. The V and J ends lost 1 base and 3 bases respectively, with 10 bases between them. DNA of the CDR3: TGCGCCAGCAGCTTGCTCAGACAGAAAGAGACCCAGTACTTC. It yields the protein CASSLLRQKETQYF.

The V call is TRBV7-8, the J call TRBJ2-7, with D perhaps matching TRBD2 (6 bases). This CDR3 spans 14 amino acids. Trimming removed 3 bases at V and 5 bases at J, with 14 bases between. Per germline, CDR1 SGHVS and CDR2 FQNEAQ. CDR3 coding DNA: TGTGCCAGCAGCTTTGGGGGGACGGCGGACGAGCAGTACTTC. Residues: CASSFGGTADEQYF.

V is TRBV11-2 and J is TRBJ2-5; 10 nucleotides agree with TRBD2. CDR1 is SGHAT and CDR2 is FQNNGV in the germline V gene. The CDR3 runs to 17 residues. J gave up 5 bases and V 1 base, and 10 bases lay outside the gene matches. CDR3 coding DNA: TGTGCCAGCAGCTTAGGTCTAGCGGGAGTGGTGGTTGAGACCCAGTACTTC. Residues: CASSLGLAGVVVETQYF.

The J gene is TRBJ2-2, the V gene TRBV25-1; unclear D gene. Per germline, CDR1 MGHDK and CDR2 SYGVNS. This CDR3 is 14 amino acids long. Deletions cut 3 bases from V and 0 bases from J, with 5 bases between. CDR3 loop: CASSDVANTGELFF. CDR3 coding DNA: TGTGCCAGCAGTGATGTCGCGAACACCGGGGAGCTGTTTTTT.

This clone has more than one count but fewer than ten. CDR3 in DNA: TGCGCCAGCAGCCAACGACAGGGGTTGGATGGCTACACCTTC. It is translated as CASSQRQGLDGYTF. This chain joins TRBV4-3 and TRBJ1-2; 8 bases map to TRBD1. Germline lookup yields CDR1 LGHNA and CDR2 YSLEER. Germline trimming cut 2 bases from V and 6 bases from J; bases unmatched to any gene: 5. This CDR3 comprises 14 residues.

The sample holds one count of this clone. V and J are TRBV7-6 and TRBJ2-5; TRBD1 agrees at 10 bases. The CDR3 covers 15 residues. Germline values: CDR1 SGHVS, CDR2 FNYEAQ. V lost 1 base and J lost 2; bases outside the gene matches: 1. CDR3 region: CASSLGTGGQETQYF. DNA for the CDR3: TGTGCCAGCAGCTTAGGGACAGGGGGACAAGAGACCCAGTACTTC.

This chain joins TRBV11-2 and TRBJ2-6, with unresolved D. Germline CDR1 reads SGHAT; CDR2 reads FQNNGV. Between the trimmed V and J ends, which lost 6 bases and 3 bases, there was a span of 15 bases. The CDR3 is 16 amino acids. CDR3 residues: CASSLFGFGGANVLTF. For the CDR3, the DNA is TGTGCCAGCAGTTTATTCGGTTTTGGTGGGGCCAACGTCCTGACTTTC.

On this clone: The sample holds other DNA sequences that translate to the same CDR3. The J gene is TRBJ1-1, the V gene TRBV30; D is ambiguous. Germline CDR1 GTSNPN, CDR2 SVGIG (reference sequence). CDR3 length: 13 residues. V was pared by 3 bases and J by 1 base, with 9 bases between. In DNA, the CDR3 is TGTGCCTGGAGCGTAAACAGGAACACTGAAGCTTTCTTT. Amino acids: CAWSVNRNTEAFF.

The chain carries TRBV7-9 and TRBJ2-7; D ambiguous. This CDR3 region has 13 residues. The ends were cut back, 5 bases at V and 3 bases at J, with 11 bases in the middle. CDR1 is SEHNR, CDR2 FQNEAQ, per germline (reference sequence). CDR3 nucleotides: TGTGCCAGCAGCCCAAGCGAATACTACGAGCAGTACTTC. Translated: CASSPSEYYEQYF.

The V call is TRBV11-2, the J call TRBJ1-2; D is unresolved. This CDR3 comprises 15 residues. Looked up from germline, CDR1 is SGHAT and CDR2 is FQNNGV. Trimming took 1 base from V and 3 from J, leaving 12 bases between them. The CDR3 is CASSLAPGSDYGYTF. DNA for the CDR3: TGTGCCAGCAGCTTAGCGCCAGGATCTGACTATGGCTACACCTTC.

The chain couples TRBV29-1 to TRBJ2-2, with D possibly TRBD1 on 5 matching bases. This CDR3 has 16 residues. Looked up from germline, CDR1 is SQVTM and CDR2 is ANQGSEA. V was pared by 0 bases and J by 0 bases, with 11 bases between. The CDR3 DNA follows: TGCAGCGTTGAAGAGGTACAGGATTCGAACACCGGGGAGCTGTTTTTT. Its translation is CSVEEVQDSNTGELFF.

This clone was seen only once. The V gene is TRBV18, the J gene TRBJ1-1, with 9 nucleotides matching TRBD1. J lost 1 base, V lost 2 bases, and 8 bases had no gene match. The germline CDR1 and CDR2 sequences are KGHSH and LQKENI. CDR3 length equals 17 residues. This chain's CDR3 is CASSPTGGGGWNTEAFF. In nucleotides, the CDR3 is TGTGCCAGCTCACCAACAGGGGGCGGAGGGTGGAACACTGAAGCTTTCTTT. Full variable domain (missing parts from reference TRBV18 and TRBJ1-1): NAGVMQNPRHLVRRRGQEARLRCSPMKGHSHVYWYRQLPEEGLKFMVYLQKENIIDESGMPKERFSAEFPKEGPSILRIQQVVRGDSAAYFCASSPTGGGGWNTEAFFGQGTRLTVV.

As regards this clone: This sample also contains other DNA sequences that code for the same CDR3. For the CDR3, the DNA is TGTGCCAGTAGTATAGGGAGGGATACGCAGTATTTT. Its protein is CASSIGRDTQYF. The rearrangement links TRBV19 to TRBJ2-3; D is possibly TRBD2 (5 bases). In germline, CDR1 is LNHDA, CDR2 SQIVND (reference sequence). Trimming took 1 base from V and 6 from J, leaving 5 bases between them. The CDR3 is 12 amino acids.